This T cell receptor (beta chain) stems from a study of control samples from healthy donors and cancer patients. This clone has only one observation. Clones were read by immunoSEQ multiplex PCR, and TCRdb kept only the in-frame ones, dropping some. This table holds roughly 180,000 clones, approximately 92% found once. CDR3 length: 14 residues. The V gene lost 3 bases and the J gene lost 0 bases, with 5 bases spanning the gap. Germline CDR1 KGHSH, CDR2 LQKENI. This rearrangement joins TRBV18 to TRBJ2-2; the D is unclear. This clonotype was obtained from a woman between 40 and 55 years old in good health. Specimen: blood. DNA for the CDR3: TGTGCCAGCTCACCCCTTCCGAACACCGGGGAGCTGTTTTTT. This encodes CASSPLPNTGELFF.